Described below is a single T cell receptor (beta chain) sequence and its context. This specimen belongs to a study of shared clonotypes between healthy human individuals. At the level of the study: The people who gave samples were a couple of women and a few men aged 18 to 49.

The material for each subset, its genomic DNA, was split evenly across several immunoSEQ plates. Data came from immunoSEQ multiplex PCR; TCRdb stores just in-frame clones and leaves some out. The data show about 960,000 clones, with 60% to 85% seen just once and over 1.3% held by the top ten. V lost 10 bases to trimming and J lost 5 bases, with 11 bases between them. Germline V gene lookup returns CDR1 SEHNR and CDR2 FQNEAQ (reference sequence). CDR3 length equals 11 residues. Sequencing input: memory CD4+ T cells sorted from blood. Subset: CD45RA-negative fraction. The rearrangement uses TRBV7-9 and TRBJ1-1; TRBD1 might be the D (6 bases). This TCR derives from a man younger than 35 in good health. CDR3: CATLRGTEAFF. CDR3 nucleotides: TGTGCCACCCTCAGGGGTACTGAAGCTTTCTTT.